What follows are 5 T cell receptor beta chains derived from one specimen sequenced in a study of molecular identifiers for immune sequencing clone quantification. TCRdb redid the calling of the PCR reads with MiXCR, one entry per CDR3 protein. This sample carries approximately 680,000 distinct CDR3 sequences, less than 30% of them seen once, and the ten largest clones take 0.78%. The sequenced sample was naive CD8+ T cells from blood, with Jurkat cell RNA spiked in. Subset: FACS-sorted CD8+CD4-CCR7+CD45RA+ naive T cells. The source of these receptors is a human donor in good health. Some libraries in this study had Jurkat cell RNA spiked in.

A remark on this clonotype: Mismatch with germline at one junction end may stem from a read error. This chain joins TRBV13 and TRBJ2-3, with TRBD2 matching over 8 bases. The CDR3 loop spans 16 amino acids. Germline V CDR1 and CDR2: PRHDT, FYEKMQ (reference sequence). Here the CDR3 DNA reads TGTGCCAGCAGCCCGCGGGGGGCTCACAGCACAGATACGCAGAATTTT. This codes for CASSPRGAHSTDTQNF.

The CDR3 reads CASSLVHSGPKARDTQYF. Written as DNA, the CDR3 is TGTGCCAGCAGCTTAGTGCACTCCGGCCCAAAAGCTCGAGATACGCAGTATTTT. This chain connects TRBV13 to TRBJ2-3; D remains ambiguous. Looked up from germline, CDR1 is PRHDT and CDR2 is FYEKMQ (reference sequence). The CDR3 is made up of 18 amino acids. Trimming shortened V by 1 base and J by 5 bases, and 22 bases separated the two germline ends.

In its sample, this clonotype was seen many times. This chain connects TRBV12-3 or TRBV12-4 to TRBJ2-3; D remains unclear. Trimming took off 7 bases at V and 3 bases at J, with 11 bases between the two ends. The CDR3 is 13 amino acids. The CDR3 DNA is TGTGCCAGCATGGTCCCCGGAACAGATACGCAGTATTTT. Translated, it gives CASMVPGTDTQYF.

This clonotype occurred many times. The V call is TRBV12-3 or TRBV12-4, the J call TRBJ2-7, with 9 positions matching TRBD1. The length of the CDR3 is 15 residues. The ends lost 5 bases at V and 3 bases at J; junction bases unmatched: 8. CDR3 protein: CASSNPGTGIYEQYF. In DNA form, the CDR3 reads TGTGCCAGCAGTAACCCCGGGACAGGGATCTACGAGCAGTACTTC.

About this clonotype itself: Just one base apart from a much larger clone, this may be a read error. This chain uses TRBV7-6 with TRBJ2-2, with 12 bases identical to TRBD1. The CDR3 sequence is 16 residues long. CDR1 SGHVS and CDR2 FNYEAQ come from the germline V gene. The CDR3 DNA is TGTGCCAGCAGCTCTCCGGGACAGGGGGCCGCCGGGGAGCTGTGTTTT. It encodes CASSSPGQGAAGELCF. The complete variable domain, with remaining parts taken from reference TRBV7-6 and TRBJ2-2, reads GAGVSQSPRYKVTKRGQDVALRCDPISGHVSLYWYRQALGQGPEFLTYFNYEAQQDKSGLPNDRFSAERPEGSISTLTIQRTEQRDSAMYRCASSSPGQGAAGELCFGEGSRLTVL.